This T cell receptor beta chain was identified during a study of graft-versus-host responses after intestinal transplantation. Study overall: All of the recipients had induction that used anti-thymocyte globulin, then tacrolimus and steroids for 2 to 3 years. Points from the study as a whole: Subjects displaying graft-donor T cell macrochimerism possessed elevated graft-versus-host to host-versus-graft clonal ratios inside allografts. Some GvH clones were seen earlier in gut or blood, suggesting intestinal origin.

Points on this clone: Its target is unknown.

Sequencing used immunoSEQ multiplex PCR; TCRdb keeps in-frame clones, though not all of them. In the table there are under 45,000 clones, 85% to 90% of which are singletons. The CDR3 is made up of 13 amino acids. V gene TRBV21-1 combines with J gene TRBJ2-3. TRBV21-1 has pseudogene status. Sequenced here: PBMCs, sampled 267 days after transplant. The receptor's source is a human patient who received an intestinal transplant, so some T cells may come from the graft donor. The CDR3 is CASSKAGTDTQYF. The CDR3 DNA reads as TGTGCCAGCAGCAAAGCAGGGACAGATACGCAGTATTTT.